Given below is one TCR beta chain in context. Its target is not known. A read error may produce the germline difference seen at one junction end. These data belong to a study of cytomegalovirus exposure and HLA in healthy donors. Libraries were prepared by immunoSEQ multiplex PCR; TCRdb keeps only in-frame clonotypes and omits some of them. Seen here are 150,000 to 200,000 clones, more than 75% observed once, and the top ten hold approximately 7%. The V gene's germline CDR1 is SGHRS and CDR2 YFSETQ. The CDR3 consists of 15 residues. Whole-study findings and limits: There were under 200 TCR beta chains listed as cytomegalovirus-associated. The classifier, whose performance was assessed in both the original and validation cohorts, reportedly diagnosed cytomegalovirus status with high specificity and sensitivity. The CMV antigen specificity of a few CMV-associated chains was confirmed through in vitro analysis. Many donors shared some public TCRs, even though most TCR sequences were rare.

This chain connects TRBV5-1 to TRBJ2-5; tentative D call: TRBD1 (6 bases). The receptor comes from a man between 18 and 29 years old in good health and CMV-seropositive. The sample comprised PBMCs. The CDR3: CASSLMTGVQKTQYF. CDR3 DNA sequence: TGCGCCAGCAGCTTAATGACAGGCGTCCAAAAGACCCAGTACTTC.